Listed below are T cell receptor beta chains from one sample, sequenced in a study of beta chain features in type 1 diabetes. Generated by immunoSEQ multiplex PCR, the TCRdb table keeps only in-frame clones and is missing some. The sample lists some 660,000 clones; about 14% were seen once. Sequenced material: naive CD4+ T cells from blood. Receptor source: a man younger than 35 with type 1 diabetes. Both conserved end residues are part of each CDR3. A D gene is named only where the DNA matches it firmly. Clone size is shown for a subset of rows, as once, few, many or a class of expanded clone.

d_gene: NA
abundance: few
v_gene: TRBV4-1
j_gene: TRBJ2-3
CDR3aa: CASSPNGVRTDTQYF
CDR3nt: TGCGCCAGCAGTCCTAACGGGGTGAGGACAGATACGCAGTATTTT

d_gene: NA
abundance: NA
v_gene: TRBV4-2
j_gene: TRBJ2-1
CDR3aa: CASSQEPLGSSYNEQFF
CDR3nt: TGTGCCAGCAGCCAGGAACCGCTAGGGAGCTCCTACAATGAGCAGTTCTTC

d_gene: TRBD2
abundance: NA
v_gene: TRBV10-1
j_gene: TRBJ2-2
CDR3aa: CASSEATSGNTGELFF
CDR3nt: TGCGCCAGCAGTGAGGCTACTAGCGGGAACACCGGGGAGCTGTTTTTT

d_gene: TRBD2
abundance: few
v_gene: TRBV10-3
j_gene: TRBJ2-5
CDR3aa: CAISGTGTSGGWGGETQYF
CDR3nt: TGTGCCATCAGCGGAACCGGGACTAGCGGGGGATGGGGAGGAGAGACCCAGTACTTC

d_gene: NA
abundance: NA
v_gene: TRBV30
j_gene: TRBJ2-6
CDR3aa: CASSGANVLTF
CDR3nt: TGTGCCAGCTCTGGGGCCAACGTCCTGACTTTC

d_gene: NA
abundance: NA
v_gene: TRBV7-9
j_gene: TRBJ2-3
CDR3aa: CASSFAGTGDTQYF
CDR3nt: TGTGCCAGCAGCTTCGCCGGGACGGGAGATACGCAGTATTTT

d_gene: NA
abundance: few
v_gene: TRBV7-9
j_gene: TRBJ2-3
CDR3aa: CASSLGLFTDTQYF
CDR3nt: TGTGCCAGCAGCTTAGGTCTATTCACAGATACGCAGTATTTT

d_gene: TRBD2
abundance: few
v_gene: TRBV30
j_gene: TRBJ2-4
CDR3aa: CAWSYSGRAGAKNIQYF
CDR3nt: TGTGCCTGGAGTTACAGCGGGAGGGCCGGGGCCAAAAACATTCAGTACTTC

d_gene: NA
abundance: NA
v_gene: TRBV28
j_gene: TRBJ1-1
CDR3aa: CASSHGTANTEAFF
CDR3nt: TGTGCCAGCAGCCACGGGACTGCGAACACTGAAGCTTTCTTT

d_gene: NA
abundance: NA
v_gene: TRBV6-5
j_gene: TRBJ2-7
CDR3aa: CASSYSIGADSYEQYF
CDR3nt: TGTGCCAGCAGTTACTCGATCGGGGCAGACTCCTACGAGCAGTACTTC